In this sample, the clone carrying this TCR beta chain turned up a few times. Antigen: not known. These data are taken from a study of blood T cells in healthy people across ages. For the study at large: T cells yielded about one barcoded beta molecule per two cells through template switching.

The germline V gene has CDR1 MNHEY and CDR2 SVGAGI. This CDR3 comprises 16 residues. V was clipped by 2 bases and J by 7 bases, with 18 bases between them. Through a sample-barcoded 5' primer and a J-beta primer mix, a second PCR was run for roughly 6 to 12 cycles. Tagging of each cDNA molecule was performed by a template-switch adaptor with 12 random nucleotides. CDR3-containing paired-end reads numbering at least 2.5 million came from each sample. TCRdb recomputed calls from the 5' RACE reads with MiXCR, one row per CDR3 protein. Of roughly 1.9 million distinct CDR3 sequences listed, about 39% are singletons. Findings and limits, study-wide: CMV status of donors was not determined, possibly confounding expanded clonotype changes.

The chain combines TRBV6-5 with TRBJ2-1; D is ambiguous. The source of this sequence is a human donor in good health. Sequencing input: blood. The CDR3 DNA sequence: TGTGCCAGCAGTTACACCGTTTTATACGGGTTGAATGAGCAGTTCTTC. It encodes CASSYTVLYGLNEQFF.